The present entry profiles one T cell receptor beta chain with its context. From germline, CDR1 is SGHKS and CDR2 YYEKEE (reference sequence). V gave up 1 base and J gave up 1 base, with 3 bases separating them. The CDR3 length is 13 residues. The entry originates in a study of blood T cell repertoires in COVID-19. Study in general: From T cells, B-cell-depleted T cells, or PBMCs came the material, which was cDNA or gDNA.

Authors' data handling: By means of reference gene primer amplification, nucleated cell counts were estimated. This table comes from immunoSEQ multiplex PCR, and its TCRdb copy is limited to in-frame clones, with some not included. V and J calls plus clone size are reproduced from that table; the DNA served to infer D and trimming. The data contain 150,000 to 200,000 clones, about 80% of them singletons. The chain is built from TRBV5-5 and TRBJ1-5, with no clear D. Sequenced input: peripheral blood. The sequence was obtained from a woman of 80 years or more with acute or convalescent COVID-19. For the CDR3, the DNA is TGTGCCAGCAGCTTGTCAAGCAATCAGCCCCAGCATTTT. Residues: CASSLSSNQPQHF.